This T cell receptor beta chain was sequenced in a study of vaccination and CD4 T cells after COVID-19. As for the study in general: Stimuli were overlapping spike peptide pools of SARS-CoV-2 and three common cold coronaviruses (HCoV-NL63, HCoV-OC43, HCoV-229E).

Sample treatment: roughly 11-day PBMC culture with coronavirus spike peptide pools or control peptides (ViraFEST assay). In germline, CDR1 is SNHLY, CDR2 FYNNEI. J was trimmed by 4 bases and V by 4 bases; bases with no gene match: 3. This CDR3 spans 13 amino acids. Oncomine TCR Beta short-read sequencing was applied to DNA from cultured CD4+ T cells. TCRdb reprocessed the PCR reads with MiXCR, giving one entry per CDR3 protein. The profile shows thousands of distinct CDR3 sequences, around 19% of them singletons. By share of the sample, this clonotype is medium-sized. The target antigen is unknown. The TCR originated in a human donor who had recovered from COVID-19. Sequencing was performed on CD4+ T cells from blood, cultured in vitro. V and J are TRBV2 and TRBJ1-2, with TRBD1 identical over 7 bases. In DNA form, the CDR3 reads TGTGCCAGCAGTGGGACAGGATTCTATGGCTACACCTTC. It specifies CASSGTGFYGYTF.